These T cell receptor beta chains were read from a single sample in a study of OX40 agonist ivuxolimab in advanced cancers. Sequenced by immunoSEQ multiplex PCR; TCRdb stores in-frame clones only, minus some. In the table there are just over 40,000 clones, 80% to 90% of which are singletons. The specimen was CD4+ or CD8+ T cells sorted from blood, collected in a trial of the OX40 agonist ivuxolimab. All receptors come from an adult with an advanced solid tumor such as melanoma, head and neck, liver or kidney cancer. The CDR3 runs from the conserved cysteine through the conserved F or W. A D gene is named only where the DNA matches it firmly. A clone size is listed for some rows: how often the clone was seen (once, few, many), or a class if it is expanded.

TRBD2	.	TRBV27	TRBJ2-7	TGTGCCAGCAGCTTAGGAGCGGGAGCCTACGAGCAGTACTTC	CASSLGAGAYEQYF
TRBD2	.	TRBV9	TRBJ2-5	TGTGCCAGCAGCGTAGGGGGCGGGGGTGCTTTAGAGACCCAGTACTTC	CASSVGGGGALETQYF
.	few	TRBV9	TRBJ1-1	TGTGCCAGCAGCGCGACTTTAGGGAACACTGAAGCTTTCTTT	CASSATLGNTEAFF
TRBD2	.	TRBV5-1	TRBJ2-1	TGCGCCAGCAGCCCCTCGGGGCGGGAGTCGGGTAATGAGCAGTTCTTC	CASSPSGRESGNEQFF
.	.	TRBV6-5	TRBJ2-2	TGTGCCAGCAGTCGACAGTACACCGGGGAGCTGTTTTTT	CASSRQYTGELFF
.	once	TRBV9	TRBJ2-4	TGTGCCAGCAGCGTAGAAGGGGGGCTGGGCAAAAACATTCAGTACTTC	CASSVEGGLGKNIQYF
TRBD1	few	TRBV13	TRBJ1-1	TGTGCCAGCAGCTTAGGTGTAGTACAGGGGGGAAGGTACACTGAAGCTTTCTTT	CASSLGVVQGGRYTEAFF
.	.	TRBV5-6	TRBJ2-7	TGTGCCAGCAGCTTGGATGGGGAAAGGTGGACCTACGAGCAGTACTTC	CASSLDGERWTYEQYF
TRBD1	.	TRBV9	TRBJ2-3	TGTGCCAGCAGCGTTCGGGACAGGGAAGGAGATACGCAGTATTTT	CASSVRDREGDTQYF
TRBD2	few	TRBV19	TRBJ2-7	TGTGCCAGATCCGACCCTAGCGGGTGGGAGTACTTC	CARSDPSGWEYF
TRBD2	.	TRBV27	TRBJ2-1	TGTGCCAGCAACCCGCTAGCGGGGCCCTACAATGAGCAGTTCTTC	CASNPLAGPYNEQFF
.	.	TRBV7-2	TRBJ1-5	TGTGCCAGCAGCTTAGACACGGGGTATCAGCCCCAGCATTTT	CASSLDTGYQPQHF
TRBD1	.	TRBV10-3	TRBJ1-4	TGTGCCGTGGCTGCGACAGGGTTGAATGAAAAACTGTTTTTT	CAVAATGLNEKLFF
TRBD1	.	TRBV2	TRBJ1-5	TGTGCCAGCACCCCGGGACAGGTGTACGGTCAGCCCCAGCATTTT	CASTPGQVYGQPQHF
TRBD1	.	TRBV27	TRBJ1-4	TGTGCCAGCGCCGGACAGGGGAGAGTCAAACTGTTTTTT	CASAGQGRVKLFF
.	.	TRBV30	TRBJ2-7	TGTGCCTGGAGTCTTTGGGGAGAGGAGCAGTACTTC	CAWSLWGEEQYF
.	few	TRBV7-3	TRBJ1-1	TGTGCCAGCAGCCCGACCCCCCTCAGGGCTTCGGGCACTGAAGCTTTCTTT	CASSPTPLRASGTEAFF